Below, 5 T cell receptor beta chains from the same sample are listed, as sequenced in a study of CD8 T cells in Susac syndrome. The RNA, roughly 0.45 to 1 ug, was put through reverse transcription using random hexamers. TCRdb re-called the immunoSEQ multiplex PCR reads with MiXCR, one entry per CDR3 protein. The repertoire holds 100,000 to 150,000 distinct CDR3 sequences, with nearly 95% as singletons. The sample consisted of CD4+ T cells from PBMCs. Receptor source: a human donor in good health.

Here the CDR3 reads CASSHEPPPGETQYF. The DNA of the CDR3 is TGTGCCAGCAGCCACGAGCCTCCCCCTGGGGAGACCCAGTACTTC. The chain uses TRBV3-1 and TRBJ2-5; D gene unclear. The CDR3 length is 15 residues. V was trimmed by 3 bases and J by 5 bases, leaving 16 bases between them. The germline V gene encodes CDR1 LGHDT and CDR2 YNNKEL (reference sequence).

This clonotype was detected only once. J is TRBJ2-5 and V is TRBV5-4; D tentatively reads TRBD1 or TRBD2 (6 bases each). V lost 4 bases and J lost 5, with 21 bases in between. This CDR3 has 16 amino acids. Germline lookup yields CDR1 SGHNT and CDR2 YYREEE (reference sequence). The CDR3 DNA reads TGTGCCAGCAGCAATACCGGTCTGGGGGGCAGGGAGACCCAGTACTTC. Protein: CASSNTGLGGRETQYF.

The J gene is TRBJ2-4, the V gene TRBV13; a possible D gene is TRBD2 (6 bases). Trimming took 1 base from V and 6 from J, leaving 13 bases between them. Germline assignment: CDR1 PRHDT and CDR2 FYEKMQ (reference sequence). The CDR3 spans 15 residues. Here the CDR3 reads CASSLVRQGGNIQYF. In DNA form, the CDR3 reads TGTGCCAGCAGCTTAGTACGCCAGGGAGGAAACATTCAGTACTTC.

V is TRBV20-1 and J is TRBJ1-6, with no clear D. CDR3 size: 12 residues. The V end was cut by 6 bases, the J end by 10 bases, with 13 bases between. Germline V gene lookup returns CDR1 DFQATT and CDR2 SNEGSKA (reference sequence). The CDR3 sequence is CSALVGNSPLHF. CDR3 bases: TGCAGTGCCTTAGTCGGGAACTCACCCCTCCACTTT.

The chain recombines TRBV6-1 with TRBJ1-1; D is perhaps TRBD1 (5 bases). Germline lookup yields CDR1 MNHNS and CDR2 SASEGT. The CDR3 consists of 14 residues. The V end was cut by 4 bases, the J end by 0 bases, with 9 bases between. In DNA form, the CDR3 reads TGTGCCAGCAGTGTTGGGACTATGAACACTGAAGCTTTCTTT. Its translation is CASSVGTMNTEAFF.